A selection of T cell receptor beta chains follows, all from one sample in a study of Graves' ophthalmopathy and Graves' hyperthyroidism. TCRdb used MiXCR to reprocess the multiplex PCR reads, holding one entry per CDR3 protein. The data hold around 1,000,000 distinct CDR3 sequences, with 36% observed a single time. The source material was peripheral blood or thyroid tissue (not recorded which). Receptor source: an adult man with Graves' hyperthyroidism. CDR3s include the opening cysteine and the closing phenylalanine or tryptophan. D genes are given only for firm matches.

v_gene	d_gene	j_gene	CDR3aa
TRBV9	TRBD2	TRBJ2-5	CASSVSTSGRDEETQYF
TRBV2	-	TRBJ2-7	CASSDDSVMQYF
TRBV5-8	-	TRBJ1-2	CASSLRGSLTYGYTF
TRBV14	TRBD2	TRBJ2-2	CASSQQRGTSGMNTGELFF
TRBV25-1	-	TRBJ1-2	CASSGTAYGYTF
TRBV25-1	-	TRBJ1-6	CASSELGRNNSPLHF
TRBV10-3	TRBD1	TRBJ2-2	CAIKRTGGTGELFF
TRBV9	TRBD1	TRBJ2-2	CASSVEVGQGPTGELFF
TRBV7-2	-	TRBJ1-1	CASSLPTGFTEAFF
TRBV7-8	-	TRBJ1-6	CASSLDPAKNSPLHF
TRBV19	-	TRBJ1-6	CASSPRERSNSPLHF
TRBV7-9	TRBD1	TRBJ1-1	CASSLQGTGNTEAFF
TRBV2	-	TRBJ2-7	CASLATAWPANEQYF
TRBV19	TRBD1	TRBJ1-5	CARETGGDSQPQHF
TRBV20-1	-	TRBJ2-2	CSANRGGNTGELFF
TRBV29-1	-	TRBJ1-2	CSVFLPVAGGYGYTF
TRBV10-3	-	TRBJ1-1	CAISDPDMNTEAFF
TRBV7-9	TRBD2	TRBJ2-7	CASNRGGDEQYF
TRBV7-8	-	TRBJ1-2	CTSSPGVDGSYGYTF
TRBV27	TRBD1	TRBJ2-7	CASSFGTGPYEQYF
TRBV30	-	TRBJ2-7	CAWSGGTYEQYF
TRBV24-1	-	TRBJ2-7	CATRDNEQYF
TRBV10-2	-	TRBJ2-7	CASSSTCEQYF
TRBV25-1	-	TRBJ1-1	CASRESGDVALRF
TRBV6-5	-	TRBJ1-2	CASSYSRGRAGLYGYTF
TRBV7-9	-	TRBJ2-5	CASRPAPPGRLQETQYF
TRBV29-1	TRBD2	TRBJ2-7	CSVGPSGRPEQYF
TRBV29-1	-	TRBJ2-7	CSVVELSASPTQYF
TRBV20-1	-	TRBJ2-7	CSAFGGRPIEQYF
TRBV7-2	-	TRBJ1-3	CASSLGGFPSGNTIYF
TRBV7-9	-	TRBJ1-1	CASSSSSSAGEGFF
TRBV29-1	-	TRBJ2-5	CSLGAKETQYF
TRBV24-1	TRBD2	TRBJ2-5	CASSTGLAEEETQYF
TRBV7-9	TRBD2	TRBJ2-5	CASGTSGGLETQYF
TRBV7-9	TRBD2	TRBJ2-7	CASSRTGTSGYEQYF
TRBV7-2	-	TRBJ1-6	CASSSRNLGENSPLHF
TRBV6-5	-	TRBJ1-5	CASSEIYGGANQPQHF
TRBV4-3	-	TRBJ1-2	CASSQEGSYMYGYTF
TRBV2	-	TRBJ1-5	CASSDGQISNQPQHF
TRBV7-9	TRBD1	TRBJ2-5	CASSLTGTGMETQYF
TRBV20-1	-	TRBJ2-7	CSARILGQAYEQYF
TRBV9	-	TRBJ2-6	CASSEPYSGANVLTF
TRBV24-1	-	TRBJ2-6	CATSDRGSWDNVLTF
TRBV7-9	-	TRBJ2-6	CASSRGLSGANVLTF
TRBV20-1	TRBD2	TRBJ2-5	CSATLAGGPVETQYF
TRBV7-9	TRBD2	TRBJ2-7	CASSSMTSGRYEQYF
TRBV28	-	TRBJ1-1	CASTPSNTEAFF
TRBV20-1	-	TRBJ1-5	CSASDGRHSYEHF
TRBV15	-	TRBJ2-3	CATSKGTARTDTQYF